This is a list of T cell receptor beta chains from one sample in a study of blood T cell repertoires in COVID-19. Produced via immunoSEQ multiplex PCR; TCRdb's table is partial and in-frame only. The repertoire holds almost 50,000 clones, around 65% seen once, with 7.5% to 9% in the top ten. Sequencing was performed on peripheral blood. These receptors came from a woman aged 70-85 years with acute or convalescent COVID-19. Each CDR3 is given with its conserved first and last residue. A D gene is named only where the DNA matches it firmly. Size is omitted from some rows. Given values are once, few, many or a class for expanded clones.

J | V | D | size | CDR3 | DNA
TRBJ1-4 | TRBV5-1 | . | . | CASSLLQGDQKLFF | TGCGCCAGCAGCTTGCTGCAAGGGGATCAAAAACTGTTTTTT
TRBJ2-2 | TRBV28 | . | . | CASRDTNTGELFF | TGTGCCAGCAGGGACACGAACACCGGGGAGCTGTTTTTT
TRBJ1-1 | TRBV7-9 | . | . | CASSRGNTEAFF | TGTGCCAGCAGTCGGGGGAACACTGAAGCTTTCTTT
TRBJ1-5 | TRBV24-1 | . | . | CATSDSVDNQPQHF | TGTGCCACCAGTGATTCGGTAGACAATCAGCCCCAGCATTTT
TRBJ1-3 | TRBV3-1/TRBV3-2 | TRBD1 | . | CASSPTTGSDTIYF | TGTGCCAGCAGCCCCACGACAGGGTCGGACACCATATATTTT
TRBJ2-1 | TRBV9 | . | . | CASSVAGVSYNEQFF | TGTGCCAGCAGCGTAGCCGGGGTATCCTACAATGAGCAGTTCTTC
TRBJ1-6 | TRBV7-3 | . | few | CASSSVVDSPLHF | TGTGCCAGCAGCTCGGTTGTAGATTCACCCCTCCACTTT
TRBJ2-7 | TRBV28 | TRBD2 | . | CATASGRVYEQYF | TGTGCCACCGCTAGCGGGAGGGTGTACGAGCAGTACTTC
TRBJ2-5 | TRBV10-3 | . | . | CAISEEIQETQYF | TGTGCCATCAGTGAAGAGATCCAAGAGACCCAGTACTTC
TRBJ1-1 | TRBV5-1 | . | many | CASSLTGLQNTEAFF | TGCGCCAGCAGCTTAACAGGGCTGCAGAACACTGAAGCTTTCTTT
TRBJ1-2 | TRBV27 | TRBD1 | few | CASSPGTGVDYGYTF | TGTGCCAGCAGCCCCGGGACAGGGGTAGACTATGGCTACACCTTC